This TCR beta chain was observed in a study of regulatory T cells in long-lasting Graves disease. The CDR3 has 16 amino acids. Germline-derived CDR1 and CDR2 are KGHDR and SFDVKD. The ends lost 3 bases at V and 5 bases at J; junction bases unmatched: 7. Turning to this clonotype: Its antigen is undetermined.

Sequencing libraries for TCR beta were prepared with iRepertoire HTBI primers and Arm-PCR of CDR3 regions. MiXCR was run by TCRdb on the multiplex PCR reads, yielding one entry per CDR3 protein. The table shows fewer than 550,000 distinct CDR3 sequences, with more than 15% occurring only once. Time point indicated: newly diagnosed GD, antithyroid drugs for less than 3 months. Preparation of the TCR library used RNA extracted from PBMCs. Diagnoses of Graves' disease were made by American Thyroid Association guidelines. The study, taken as a whole, reports: Accuracy might have suffered from few samples.

This sample also belongs to another study, concerning T cells in Graves' hyperthyroidism and ophthalmopathy. Per that study: During a first-round RT-PCR of the TCR CDR3, the HTBI primer set was used. Ophthalmopathy and stable hyperthyroidism were told apart by a 13 V-J model.

The sequenced sample was peripheral blood mononuclear cells (PBMCs), obtained at new diagnosis, from a patient treated with antithyroid drugs. The chain has TRBV24-1 and TRBJ2-1, with TRBD1 matching 9 bases. This clonotype originated in a middle-aged woman with Graves disease. CDR3 region: CATSDRTGARHNEQFF. In nucleotides, the CDR3 is TGTGCCACCAGTGATAGGACAGGGGCGAGGCACAATGAGCAGTTCTTC.